The T cell receptor beta chain described here comes from a study of persistence of HIV-infected CD4 T cells (dated by TCRdb to about 2020). Describing the broader study: The median time participants had been on suppressive ART was 7 to 8 years. Peripheral blood samples of up to about 180 mL were taken at multiple time points, with the exception of a couple of participants who underwent leukapheresis at a single time point. In the cross-participant TCR cluster analysis, 8 or 9 participants were included for CMV and roughly 7 participants were included for Gag. Anti-CD3/anti-CD28 stimulation activated a higher proportion of cells, with a lower memory fraction, than antigen stimulation. The clonality of all cells in each sorted population was assessed by TCRbeta sequencing, whereas the clonality of infected cells was assessed by proviral sequencing. CMV- and HIV-1 Gag-responding CD4+ T cells were isolated from ART-treated individuals so that antigen-driven clonal expansion of HIV-1-infected cells could be examined.

This specimen's treatment or condition label, interpreted: suppressive antiretroviral therapy. As a nonspecific positive control representing the CD4+ T cell repertoire, the cells were stimulated with anti-CD3/anti-CD28 magnetic beads. Responding CD4+ T cells were sorted by upregulation of both CD40 ligand and CD69. Participants were HIV-1-infected adults who started suppressive ART during chronic infection. For at least 4 years, the participants' plasma HIV-1 RNA had been undetectable, below 50 copies/mL. To be included, participants needed a CD4+ T cell count above 400 cells/uL and a positive CMV serology. Before stimulation, PBMCs were isolated using density centrifugation and depleted of CD8+ T cells. For approximately 17 hours, the CD8-depleted PBMCs were stimulated with anti-CD28/CD49d costimulation, a CD40-blocking antibody, and enfuvirtide to prevent new infections. Cells were sorted on a Beckman Coulter MoFlo Legacy or XDP sorter, with propidium iodide excluding dead cells. The QIAamp DNA Mini Kit was used for genomic DNA extraction from samples above one million cells, and the Quick-DNA Microprep Kit was used otherwise.

General study outcomes and caveats: Antigen-responding cells were enriched for degenerate expanded CDR3beta sequences, which suggests convergent selection of CD4+ responses to CMV and Gag. Few individuals were included in the study, and only a limited range of antigens was tested. A correlation was observed between TCR oligoclonality and proviral oligoclonality within the same sorted populations. TCRbeta richness in CMV- and Gag-responding cells was significantly lower than in anti-CD3/anti-CD28-responding cells; CMV-responding cells had higher oligoclonality than CD3/CD28-stimulated and Gag-responding cells. Bulk TCR analyses could not be limited to the rare CMV-responding cells that actually contained HIV-1 proviruses.

At the junction V is shortened by 6 bases and J by 5 bases; bases outside the gene matches: 8. The CDR3 covers 14 residues, taking in both the cysteine and the phenylalanine. The retained sequence is limited to the CDR3, 42 bases, with the frame set at the first base. From a lookup of the germline V gene, CDR1 and CDR2 are MNHEY and SVGAGI. The immunoSEQ hsTCRB assay version 4 in survey mode was used to sequence TCRbeta repertoires from genomic DNA. For TCRbeta sequencing, genomic DNA was diluted to 10 ng/uL, and up to roughly 1 ug was used per sample. The original pipeline was this. TCRbeta data analysis was done in ImmunoSeq Analyzer 3.0, and diversity was calculated on productive nucleotide rearrangements. Using the Immunarch R package, lower-bound TCR diversity was estimated with the improved Chao index and clonality was estimated with the Gini coefficient. When different nucleotide rearrangements encoded the same CDR3beta amino acid sequence, each rearrangement was treated as a distinct clonotype. TCRbeta sequences significantly enriched in antigen-responding cells relative to anti-CD3/anti-CD28-activated cells were identified by differential abundance analysis. Using predicted peptide-MHC specificity as the basis, GLIPH2 grouped TCRs into clusters, both for each participant individually and for the merged data sets that combined participants. TCRdb's version of the immuneACCESS table is confined to in-frame rearrangements and falls short of the full clone set. An unresolved V gene accounts for under half of the shortfall where checked; the remainder is of unknown origin. V and J calls and clone size are copied from that table; D and trimming were computed from the DNA. This sample holds about 46,000 clones; just under 90% were observed only once. The ten largest clones take up 3% to 3.5% of the sample.

This clone was counted once. What antigen it recognizes has not been identified. Per-base qualities were not stored, and no clone one base away is much larger. The rearranged segments are TRBV6-5 and TRBJ1-2; TRBD1 fits 8 bases in the junction. This clonotype was obtained from an adult woman with HIV who was CMV-seropositive. This material consisted of CD4+ T cells sorted from PBMCs after roughly 18-hour stimulation, taken from a patient who received antiretroviral therapy. The cell subset or site label, as the study defines it: CD40L+CD69+ CD4 T cells responding to anti-CD3/anti-CD28 beads, representing the overall repertoire. The CDR3 in this case is CASSSTGGFYGYTF. The nucleotide sequence reads TGTGCCAGCAGCAGTACAGGGGGATTTTATGGCTACACCTTC.